This entry features one T cell receptor beta chain sequence. This CDR3 has 13 residues. The V gene end was trimmed by 6 bases and the J gene end by 10 bases; junction bases not matched to a gene: 10. Germline CDR1 and CDR2: SNHLY and FYNNEI. This sample was included in a study of blood T cell repertoires in COVID-19. Study summary: Material from acute and convalescent COVID-19 was sourced from the United States, Italy and Spain. Sample material is recorded as cDNA or gDNA derived from T cells, B-cell-depleted T cells, or PBMCs.

Recovery meant two consecutive negative NP/OP PCR tests, professional clearance, or resolved symptoms. Assay: immunoSEQ multiplex PCR; the TCRdb copy retains only in-frame clones and omits some. The sample carries 200,000 to 250,000 clones, approximately 85% recorded once. This clonotype was obtained from a woman aged 45-65 years who had recovered from COVID-19. The chain links TRBV2 to TRBJ1-1; 8 bases are shared with TRBD1. The sequenced sample was PBMCs or T cells enriched from blood (not recorded which). CDR3 sequence (DNA): TGTGCCAGCAGAGCTGGGACAGGAATACGAGCTTTCTTT. It encodes CASRAGTGIRAFF.